What follows are 31 T cell receptor beta chains derived from one specimen sequenced in a study of control samples from healthy donors and cancer patients. Some clones are missing from TCRdb's copy, which holds only in-frame ones; the method was immunoSEQ multiplex PCR. The sample consists of about 80,000 clones, approximately 90% of them appearing once. The specimen sequenced was blood. These receptors were taken from a woman in her forties or fifties in good health.

The V gene is TRBV2, the J gene TRBJ2-6, with TRBD2 as a possible D gene (5 bases). The CDR3 contains 16 residues. The ends were cut back, 4 bases at V and 0 bases at J, with 10 bases in the middle. From germline, CDR1 is SNHLY and CDR2 FYNNEI. DNA of the CDR3: TGTGCCAGCAGTGGTAGCGCGATCTCTGGGGCCAACGTCCTGACTTTC. Translated, it gives CASSGSAISGANVLTF.

J is TRBJ1-1 and V is TRBV27; D is possibly TRBD1 (6 bases). Trimming took 6 bases from V and 0 from J, leaving 14 bases between them. Germline V gene lookup returns CDR1 MNHEY and CDR2 SMNVEV (reference sequence). The CDR3 length is 15 residues. The CDR3 region is CASRAPDSMNTEAFF. The CDR3 DNA reads as TGTGCCAGCAGGGCCCCGGACAGTATGAACACTGAAGCTTTCTTT.

The chain couples TRBV7-8 to TRBJ1-6, with 7 bases lining up with TRBD1. This CDR3 comprises 16 residues. Germline V lookup: CDR1 SGHVS, CDR2 FQNEAQ. Trimming cost V 1 base and J 9 bases; bases outside gene matches: 9. CDR3 amino acids: CASSLGLGQSGSPLHF. CDR3 coding DNA: TGTGCCAGCAGCTTAGGACTGGGACAGTCTGGTTCACCCCTCCACTTT.

This clone was picked up one time. The chain links TRBV2 to TRBJ2-3, with TRBD1 identical over 10 bases. V was clipped by 4 bases and J by 5 bases; unmatched bases: 6. This CDR3 is built from 15 residues. Germline CDR1 reads SNHLY; CDR2 reads FYNNEI. Here the CDR3 DNA reads TGTGCCAGCAGTGGACAGGGGGCGTTAAGAGATACGCAGTATTTT. Amino acids: CASSGQGALRDTQYF.

The genes are TRBV30 and TRBJ1-6; 8 bases align to TRBD1. V trimming: 3 bases; J trimming: 10 bases; junction bases outside the gene matches: 8. Germline V gives CDR1 GTSNPN, CDR2 SVGIG (reference sequence). The CDR3 has 14 residues. The CDR3 here is CAWSLQQGASPLHF. In DNA, the CDR3 is TGTGCCTGGAGCCTGCAGCAGGGGGCGTCACCCCTCCACTTT. Supplemented by reference TRBV30 and TRBJ1-6, the full variable domain reads SQTIHQWPATLVQPVGSPLSLECTVEGTSNPNLYWYRQAAGRGLQLLFYSVGIGQISSEVPQNLSASRPQDRQFILSSKKLLLSDSGFYLCAWSLQQGASPLHFGNGTRLTVT.

This clone was recorded once. The CDR3, as DNA: TGTGCCACCTCGGTCCCAGCCGGGGATTTCTACGAGCAGTACTTC. It specifies CATSVPAGDFYEQYF. The chain uses TRBV2 and TRBJ2-7; D perhaps matches TRBD2 (5 bases). Trimming removed 10 bases from V and 3 bases from J, with 22 bases in between. The CDR3 runs 15 residues. In germline, CDR1 is SNHLY, CDR2 FYNNEI.

The rearrangement uses TRBV5-8 and TRBJ2-3; a weak D match, TRBD1 (5 bases). CDR1 SGHTS and CDR2 YDEGEE come from the germline V gene. V was trimmed by 6 bases and J by 0 bases, leaving 14 bases between them. This CDR3 contains 15 residues. The CDR3 nucleotides are TGTGCCAGCAACCAAGGGGTCATCAGCACAGATACGCAGTATTTT. Translation gives CASNQGVISTDTQYF.

The chain recombines TRBV5-4 with TRBJ1-1; D call uncertain. Germline assignment: CDR1 SGHNT and CDR2 YYREEE (reference sequence). V was shortened by 3 bases and J by 5 bases, with 8 bases between the two germline ends. The CDR3 runs to 12 residues. The CDR3 nucleotides read TGTGCCAGCAGCTCCGGCTGGACTGAAGCTTTCTTT. As protein: CASSSGWTEAFF.

V is TRBV9 and J is TRBJ1-3; D ambiguous. The V gene's germline CDR1 is SGDLS and CDR2 YYNGEE. Trimming removed 1 base from V and 0 bases from J, with 5 bases in between. The CDR3 runs 14 residues. The CDR3 here is CASSVTSSGNTIYF. CDR3 coding DNA: TGTGCCAGCAGCGTAACAAGCTCTGGAAACACCATATATTTT.

A few counts support this clone. This sequence joins TRBV4-1 and TRBJ1-5; tentative D call: TRBD1 (5 bases). Per the germline V gene, CDR1 is MGHRA and CDR2 is YSYEKL. This CDR3 has 16 residues. V lost 0 bases and J 3 bases, leaving 12 bases between the germline ends. In DNA, the CDR3 is TGCGCCAGCAGCCAAGATCGGGGGTTTAACAATCAGCCCCAGCATTTT. This translates into CASSQDRGFNNQPQHF.

The V gene is TRBV2, the J gene TRBJ2-3; possible D gene TRBD2, 5 bases. Per the germline V gene, CDR1 is SNHLY and CDR2 is FYNNEI. The CDR3 covers 12 residues. V lost 2 bases and J 6 bases, leaving 6 bases between the germline ends. As DNA, the CDR3 is TGTGCCAGCAGTGAAACTAGGGATACGCAGTATTTT. This encodes CASSETRDTQYF.

The CDR3 spells CASSPLLRAGANVLTF. CDR3 nucleotides: TGTGCCAGCAGCCCGCTCCTTAGGGCTGGGGCCAACGTCCTGACTTTC. The chain recombines TRBV11-2 with TRBJ2-6, with D unclear. V was shortened by 5 bases and J by 2 bases, with 13 bases between the two germline ends. There are 16 residues in the CDR3. CDR1 and CDR2 from the germline V gene are SGHAT and FQNNGV.

This chain links TRBV6-5 with TRBJ1-3; tentatively, D is TRBD1 (6 bases). This CDR3 is 13 amino acids long. Germline V gene sequence: CDR1 MNHEY, CDR2 SVGAGI. V was trimmed by 7 bases and J by 4 bases, leaving 11 bases between them. CDR3 sequence reads: CASTPDRGNTIYF. The DNA of the CDR3 is TGTGCCAGCACCCCCGACAGGGGAAACACCATATATTTT.

The chain couples TRBV12-3 or TRBV12-4 to TRBJ2-1; D uncertain. V shed 4 bases and J shed 8 bases, with 6 bases lying between them. The CDR3 has 11 residues. CDR3 residues: CASSSIDEQFF. The CDR3 DNA is TGTGCCAGCAGTTCGATAGATGAGCAGTTCTTC.

The J gene is TRBJ1-1, the V gene TRBV6-4; D uncertain. The CDR3 is 12 residues long. The ends were cut back, 2 bases at V and 5 bases at J, with 6 bases in the middle. The V gene's germline CDR1 is MRHNA and CDR2 SNTAGT. DNA of the CDR3: TGTGCCAGCAGTGACGGGTTAACTGAAGCTTTCTTT. Protein sequence: CASSDGLTEAFF.

The rearrangement uses TRBV11-2 and TRBJ1-2; no clear D gene. The germline V and J ends were trimmed by 5 bases and 2 bases, with 21 bases remaining between them. The CDR3 contains 17 residues. The germline CDR1 and CDR2 sequences are SGHAT and FQNNGV. CDR3 loop: CASSPPTALTSNYGYTF. CDR3 coding DNA: TGTGCCAGCAGCCCCCCCACAGCCTTGACATCGAACTATGGCTACACCTTC.

This clone turned up a few times. The gene calls are TRBV7-4 and TRBJ1-5; D call uncertain. The germline CDR1 and CDR2 sequences are SGHVT and SQSDAQ. Trimming stripped 5 bases from V and 6 bases from J, with 2 bases between. The CDR3 is 10 amino acids. The CDR3 nucleotides read TGTGCCAGCAGCGTTCAGCCCCAGCATTTT. It is translated as CASSVQPQHF.

This clone has just a few counts. This chain uses TRBV7-8 with TRBJ2-3, with D uncertain. Trimming took 1 base from V and 5 from J, leaving 4 bases between them. Germline values: CDR1 SGHVS, CDR2 FQNEAQ. CDR3 length equals 12 residues. The CDR3 loop is CASSLVKDTQYF. As DNA, the CDR3 is TGTGCCAGCAGCTTAGTGAAAGATACGCAGTATTTT.

The chain is built from TRBV3-1 (or the pseudogene TRBV3-2) and TRBJ1-2; 7 nucleotides align to TRBD1. The germline CDR1 and CDR2 sequences are LGHDT and YNNKEL (reference sequence). After removal of 5 bases from V and 4 bases from J, the junction contained 4 bases not matched to a gene. The CDR3 runs 13 residues. The DNA for the CDR3 is TGTGCCAGCAGCGAAACAGGGGCCTATGGCTACACCTTC. Translation gives CASSETGAYGYTF.

By sample fraction, this clone is large. The rearrangement joins TRBV5-1 to TRBJ2-2; 7 bases fit TRBD1. CDR1 and CDR2 from the germline V gene are SGHRS and YFSETQ. The CDR3 loop spans 16 amino acids. The V gene end was trimmed by 7 bases and the J gene end by 6 bases; junction bases not matched to a gene: 15. In DNA form, the CDR3 reads TGCGCCAGCCGACAGGGTGTATCCCCGGGATCCGGGGAGCTGTTTTTT. This encodes CASRQGVSPGSGELFF.

This chain uses TRBV5-1 with TRBJ1-4; no reliable D call. This CDR3 spans 15 amino acids. Germline CDR1 reads SGHRS; CDR2 reads YFSETQ. Trimming took off 0 bases at V and 4 bases at J, with 10 bases between the two ends. CDR3 region: CASSLVGQINEKLFF. The CDR3 DNA reads as TGCGCCAGCAGCTTGGTTGGGCAAATTAATGAAAAACTGTTTTTT. Complete variable domain (other parts from reference TRBV5-1 and TRBJ1-4): KAGVTQTPRYLIKTRGQQVTLSCSPISGHRSVSWYQQTPGQGLQFLFEYFSETQRNKGNFPGRFSGRQFSNSRSEMNVSTLELGDSALYLCASSLVGQINEKLFFGSGTQLSVL.

V gene TRBV6-5 combines with J gene TRBJ2-1; D may be TRBD1 or TRBD2 (5 bases each). From germline, CDR1 is MNHEY and CDR2 SVGAGI. Deletions cut 7 bases from V and 10 bases from J, with 14 bases between. The CDR3 length is 12 residues. In nucleotides, the CDR3 is TGTGCCAGCAACTCGGGGACCGAAGAGCAGTTCTTC. Translating it yields CASNSGTEEQFF.

This clone was recorded only once. The chain recombines TRBV6-5 with TRBJ2-7, with 11 positions matching TRBD1. CDR1 and CDR2 from the germline V gene are MNHEY and SVGAGI. The CDR3 totals 15 residues. V gave up 7 bases and J gave up 1 base; unmatched junction bases: 6. DNA for the CDR3: TGTGCCAGCACCATGGGACAGGGGGTTTCCTACGAGCAGTACTTC. Residues: CASTMGQGVSYEQYF.

This chain joins TRBV29-1 and TRBJ1-5; D is unresolved. Deletions cut 5 bases from V and 6 bases from J, with 20 bases between. Germline CDR1 is SQVTM and CDR2 is ANQGSEA. The CDR3 loop spans 15 amino acids. In DNA, the CDR3 is TGCAGCGTTCTGAATCTCGGGTGGGTCCTTCAGCCCCAGCATTTT. Residues: CSVLNLGWVLQPQHF.

V gene TRBV28 combines with J gene TRBJ1-4; the D gene is possibly TRBD1 (5 bases). There are 16 residues in the CDR3. Between the trimmed V and J ends, which lost 4 bases and 6 bases, there was a span of 18 bases. The germline V gene has CDR1 MDHEN and CDR2 SYDVKM. Here the CDR3 reads CASSWGRSRGDEKLFF. CDR3 sequence (DNA): TGTGCCAGCAGTTGGGGACGTTCCCGCGGGGATGAAAAACTGTTTTTT.

The sample holds one count of this clone. The chain is built from TRBV4-1 and TRBJ1-4, with no clear D. In germline, CDR1 is MGHRA, CDR2 YSYEKL. The CDR3 runs to 14 residues. Trimming left V 2 bases short and J 7 bases short, with 11 bases between. CDR3 sequence reads: CASSQPARSEKLFF. Written as DNA, the CDR3 is TGCGCCAGCAGCCAACCGGCCCGGTCTGAAAAACTGTTTTTT.

As concerns this clone: At the DNA level, this CDR3 is encoded by other sequences in the same sample as well. The chain joins TRBV21-1 to TRBJ2-7; the D call TRBD1 from the table was never checked on the DNA. TRBV21-1 has pseudogene status. The CDR3 contains 13 residues. The CDR3 DNA reads as TGTGCCTCCAGAGGGGGCGAATCCTACGAGCAGTACTTC. Translating gives CASRGGESYEQYF.

On this clone: At one end, the junction sequence differs from germline, possibly due to a read error. This chain connects TRBV2 to TRBJ2-4, with 10 bases identical to TRBD2. The CDR3 length is 15 residues. Germline-derived CDR1 and CDR2 are SNHLY and FYNNEI. The CDR3 DNA reads TGTGCCAGCAGTGAATATAGCGGGGGGAAATTTCCGTGCCTCTTC. It codes for CASSEYSGGKFPCLF.

The chain uses TRBV7-2 and TRBJ1-1; D uncertain. V was pared by 1 base and J by 2 bases, with 8 bases between. Germline CDR1 reads SGHTA; CDR2 reads FQGNSA. This CDR3 spans 14 amino acids. The CDR3 sequence is CASSLGHANTEAFF. The CDR3 coding sequence is TGTGCCAGCAGCTTAGGACACGCCAACACTGAAGCTTTCTTT.

The CDR3 DNA sequence: TGTGCCAGCAGCTTAGTTGGAGCGGGGGGGCCCACAGATACGCAGTATTTT. Protein sequence: CASSLVGAGGPTDTQYF. The rearrangement joins TRBV7-2 to TRBJ2-3; TRBD2 aligns across 10 bases. The CDR3 extends over 17 amino acids. The J segment lost 2 bases and the V segment lost 1 base, leaving 6 bases of the junction unmatched. Germline lookup yields CDR1 SGHTA and CDR2 FQGNSA.

The gene calls are TRBV12-3 or TRBV12-4 and TRBJ1-1; D gene ambiguous. V was trimmed by 7 bases and J by 4 bases, leaving 10 bases between them. The CDR3 totals 12 residues. The CDR3 nucleotides read TGTGCCAGCACCCTAATGGGCACTGAAGCTTTCTTT. It specifies CASTLMGTEAFF.